Presented here are 21 T cell receptor beta chains from one specimen sequenced in a study of CD4 T cells in relation to SARS-CoV-2 and coronaviruses. Some clones are missing from TCRdb's copy, which holds only in-frame ones; the method was immunoSEQ multiplex PCR. Altogether 20,000 to 30,000 clones are present, about 80% being singletons, with the ten largest covering 14%. CD4+ T cells from unexposed donors were obtained before the COVID-19 pandemic (2011-2018). The cells were cultured for less than twelve days before CD4+ T cells were isolated. These receptors' antigens are unknown. Specimen: CD4+ T cells from PBMCs, cultured in vitro. These receptor sequences come from a human donor in good health.

The chain combines TRBV9 with TRBJ2-2; 7 bases map to TRBD1. The CDR3 runs to 16 residues. The V segment lost 5 bases and the J segment 5 bases; nucleotides outside the gene matches: 12. CDR1 SGDLS and CDR2 YYNGEE come from the germline V gene. Here the CDR3 reads CASRAGGDRDTGELFF. CDR3 DNA: TGTGCCAGCAGGGCCGGAGGAGACAGGGATACCGGGGAGCTGTTTTTT.

The chain employs TRBV30 and TRBJ1-6; D is undetermined. Germline CDR1 and CDR2: GTSNPN and SVGIG (reference sequence). V shed 3 bases and J shed 7 bases, with 16 bases lying between them. There are 15 residues in the CDR3. CDR3 region: CAWRTDGGGNSPLHF. The CDR3 DNA is TGTGCCTGGAGAACCGACGGAGGAGGGAATTCACCCCTCCACTTT.

The chain recombines TRBV29-1 with TRBJ1-1; D possibly corresponds to TRBD1 (5 bases). The CDR3 is made up of 14 amino acids. CDR1 and CDR2 (germline): SQVTM, ANQGSEA. The V and J ends lost 6 bases and 5 bases respectively, with 19 bases between them. The CDR3 sequence is CSVYKLGGRTEAFF. In DNA, the CDR3 is TGCAGCGTATACAAGCTGGGGGGTAGAACTGAAGCTTTCTTT.

The genes are TRBV18 and TRBJ2-1, with TRBD2 matching over 10 bases. Germline values: CDR1 KGHSH, CDR2 LQKENI. The CDR3 is 16 residues long. The V gene end was trimmed by 1 base and the J gene end by 5 bases; junction bases not matched to a gene: 5. The CDR3 loop is CASSPLSSGGNNEQFF. In nucleotides, the CDR3 is TGTGCCAGCTCACCACTTTCTAGCGGGGGAAACAATGAGCAGTTCTTC. The full variable domain, its missing parts supplied by reference TRBV18 and TRBJ2-1, is NAGVMQNPRHLVRRRGQEARLRCSPMKGHSHVYWYRQLPEEGLKFMVYLQKENIIDESGMPKERFSAEFPKEGPSILRIQQVVRGDSAAYFCASSPLSSGGNNEQFFGPGTRLTVL.

V usage is TRBV29-1 and J usage is TRBJ1-3, with no clear D. The length of the CDR3 is 15 residues. From germline, CDR1 is SQVTM and CDR2 ANQGSEA. The V end was cut by 3 bases, the J end by 0 bases, with 12 bases between. The CDR3 loop is CSVDLATPSGNTIYF. The CDR3 DNA reads as TGCAGCGTTGACCTCGCGACCCCCTCTGGAAACACCATATATTTT. Filled out from reference TRBV29-1 and TRBJ1-3, the complete variable domain reads SAVISQKPSRDICQRGTSLTIQCQVDSQVTMMFWYRQQPGQSLTLIATANQGSEATYESGFVIDKFPISRPNLTFSTLTVSNMSPEDSSIYLCSVDLATPSGNTIYFGEGSWLTVV.

This clone was observed a single time. The rearrangement joins TRBV19 to TRBJ2-1; TRBD2 aligns across 10 bases. The J segment lost 7 bases and the V segment lost 9 bases, leaving 6 bases of the junction unmatched. CDR1 is LNHDA and CDR2 is SQIVND in the germline V gene (reference sequence). This CDR3 comprises 13 residues. This CDR3 reads CASGTSVGNEQFF. The CDR3 DNA reads as TGTGCCAGCGGGACTAGCGTGGGGAATGAGCAGTTCTTC.

The rearrangement joins TRBV9 to TRBJ2-3, with TRBD2 identical over 8 bases. Germline V lookup: CDR1 SGDLS, CDR2 YYNGEE. The CDR3 covers 18 residues. The J segment lost 4 bases and the V segment lost 0 bases, leaving 13 bases of the junction unmatched. In DNA form, the CDR3 reads TGTGCCAGCAGCGTAGCGGCCGGCGGGAGCGGGAGACCAGATACGCAGTATTTT. Translated: CASSVAAGGSGRPDTQYF.

In its sample, this clone was seen once. V usage is TRBV3-1 (or the pseudogene TRBV3-2) and J usage is TRBJ2-1; no definite D call. Looked up from germline, CDR1 is LGHDT and CDR2 is YNNKEL (reference sequence). Trimming left V 1 base short and J 8 bases short, with 3 bases between. This CDR3 is built from 11 residues. As DNA, the CDR3 is TGTGCCAGCAGCCAAGGATATGAGCAGTTCTTC. It yields the protein CASSQGYEQFF.

V and J are TRBV29-1 and TRBJ2-7; 9 bases line up with TRBD1. V was pared by 6 bases and J by 0 bases, with 3 bases of the junction left unmatched. The CDR3 runs to 13 residues. Germline V CDR1 and CDR2: SQVTM, ANQGSEA. The CDR3 sequence: CSVLTGGSYEQYF. The CDR3 nucleotides are TGCAGCGTCCTGACAGGGGGCTCCTACGAGCAGTACTTC.

The rearrangement links TRBV12-3 or TRBV12-4 to TRBJ2-1; 7 bases are a match to TRBD1. The CDR3 is 13 residues long. V lost 6 bases to trimming and J lost 7 bases; unmatched junction nucleotides: 6. The CDR3 is CASSPGTDNEQFF. The DNA for the CDR3 is TGTGCCAGCAGCCCCGGGACAGATAATGAGCAGTTCTTC.

The chain links TRBV11-3 to TRBJ2-3; D is perhaps TRBD1 (6 bases). Between the trimmed V and J ends, which lost 5 bases and 0 bases, there was a span of 9 bases. This CDR3 spans 14 amino acids. Germline values: CDR1 SGHNT, CDR2 YENEEA. The CDR3 is CASSPQGSTDTQYF. DNA of the CDR3: TGTGCCAGCAGCCCACAGGGTAGCACAGATACGCAGTATTTT.

The chain employs TRBV25-1 and TRBJ1-6; D may be TRBD1 (6 bases). This CDR3 has 13 residues. V was trimmed by 6 bases and J by 7 bases, leaving 10 bases between them. The germline CDR1 and CDR2 sequences are MGHDK and SYGVNS. CDR3 DNA sequence: TGTGCCAGCAGGGGGGGCCCCAATTCACCCCTCCACTTT. As protein: CASRGGPNSPLHF.

This rearrangement joins TRBV10-3 to TRBJ2-1; D might be TRBD1 (6 bases). V was cut by 3 bases and J by 5 bases, with 11 bases left in between. CDR3 length equals 14 residues. Germline V lookup: CDR1 ENHRY, CDR2 SYGVKD. The CDR3 nucleotides read TGTGCCATCAGTGATATAGGGGGTGACAATGAGCAGTTCTTC. Translation gives CAISDIGGDNEQFF.

V usage is TRBV2 and J usage is TRBJ1-5; no definite D call. The CDR3 runs 13 residues. Germline loops: CDR1 SNHLY, CDR2 FYNNEI. V lost 2 bases, J lost 5 bases, and 7 bases lay in between. As DNA, the CDR3 is TGTGCCAGCAGTGAACGAAGGGATCAGCCCCAGCATTTT. This gives the protein CASSERRDQPQHF.

The V gene is TRBV7-9, the J gene TRBJ1-1; 9 nucleotides line up with TRBD1. Germline V gene sequence: CDR1 SEHNR, CDR2 FQNEAQ (reference sequence). The CDR3 runs 15 residues. The V and J ends lost 5 bases and 4 bases, in that order; junction bases with no gene match: 8. The chain's CDR3 is CASSPGQGPSTEAFF. CDR3 coding DNA: TGTGCCAGCAGCCCTGGACAGGGGCCGAGCACTGAAGCTTTCTTT.

J is TRBJ2-1 and V is TRBV30, with D tentatively TRBD2 (6 bases). The length of the CDR3 is 16 residues. Trimming cost V 0 bases and J 5 bases, with 17 bases left between them. Germline V lookup: CDR1 GTSNPN, CDR2 SVGIG (reference sequence). CDR3 in DNA: TGTGCCTGGAGTGTAAAGGCCCCCGGAGGGGACAATGAGCAGTTCTTC. Amino acids: CAWSVKAPGGDNEQFF. The variable domain in full, with the rest retrieved from reference TRBV30 and TRBJ2-1, is SQTIHQWPATLVQPVGSPLSLECTVEGTSNPNLYWYRQAAGRGLQLLFYSVGIGQISSEVPQNLSASRPQDRQFILSSKKLLLSDSGFYLCAWSVKAPGGDNEQFFGPGTRLTVL.

The table lists this clone with a few counts. The chain links TRBV4-1 to TRBJ2-1; 16 bases match TRBD2. Germline V CDR1 and CDR2: MGHRA, YSYEKL. The CDR3 loop spans 18 amino acids. V lost 0 bases to trimming and J lost 6 bases; unmatched junction nucleotides: 5. In DNA form, the CDR3 reads TGCGCCAGCAGCCAAGACTATGGGACTAGCGGGAGGGCCAATGAGCAGTTCTTC. It specifies CASSQDYGTSGRANEQFF.

The CDR3 DNA is TGTGCCTGGAAAGGGGGTTTAAGGGGAGGGGAAAAACTGTTTTTT. Translating gives CAWKGGLRGGEKLFF. The gene calls are TRBV30 and TRBJ1-4; maybe TRBD1 (6 bases). The germline V gene encodes CDR1 GTSNPN and CDR2 SVGIG (reference sequence). V lost 4 bases to trimming and J lost 8 bases, with 20 bases between them. This CDR3 has 15 amino acids.

The V call is TRBV11-3, the J call TRBJ2-2, with 7 bases identical to TRBD1. Trimming removed 4 bases from V and 2 bases from J; junction bases left unmatched: 4. CDR3 size: 15 residues. Germline CDR1 reads SGHNT; CDR2 reads YENEEA. CDR3 protein: CASSYRTGNTGELFF. CDR3 bases: TGTGCCAGCAGCTACCGGACAGGAAACACCGGGGAGCTGTTTTTT.

This sequence joins TRBV6-2 or TRBV6-3 and TRBJ2-1, with TRBD2 matching over 8 bases. Trimming at V came to 5 bases and at J to 7 bases, leaving 13 bases not matched to a gene. CDR1 is MNHEY and CDR2 is SVGEGT in the germline V gene. The CDR3 runs 16 residues. The CDR3, as DNA: TGTGCCAGCAGTCCCTTCCACGGGAGGGCCGGGAATGAGCAGTTCTTC. Its translation is CASSPFHGRAGNEQFF.

The table lists this clone with a count of one. This rearrangement joins TRBV7-9 to TRBJ2-2; 9 bases match TRBD1. This CDR3 region has 17 residues. V was pared by 6 bases and J by 6 bases, with 14 bases of the junction left unmatched. CDR1 and CDR2 (germline): SEHNR, FQNEAQ (reference sequence). CDR3 protein: CASRDLRDREVAGELFF. The CDR3 nucleotides are TGTGCCAGCAGGGATCTCCGGGACAGGGAGGTTGCCGGGGAGCTGTTTTTT. The whole variable domain, remainder taken from reference TRBV7-9 and TRBJ2-2, is DTGVSQNPRHKITKRGQNVTFRCDPISEHNRLYWYRQTLGQGPEFLTYFQNEAQLEKSRLLSDRFSAERPKGSFSTLEIQRTEQGDSAMYLCASRDLRDREVAGELFFGEGSRLTVL.